This T cell receptor beta chain was captured by sequencing in a study of shared clonotypes between healthy human individuals. As for the study in general: In total, the donors were two women and a few men aged 18 to 49.

The length of the CDR3 is 16 residues. From germline, CDR1 is SGHAT and CDR2 FQNNGV. V was clipped by 1 base and J by 6 bases; unmatched bases: 7. Unsorted PBMC contributed approximately 270 ng DNA, about 30,000 T cell genomes, to each replicate PCR. The sequenced material, unsorted PBMC DNA, was run on ten immunoSEQ deep assay plates. The data were produced by immunoSEQ multiplex PCR, yet TCRdb's version contains in-frame clones alone and is incomplete. This table has about half a million clones, approximately 84% appearing once. In the case of this clone: Its cognate antigen is unknown.

Overall study findings and caveats: The sole specimen, blood, was sampled, and tissue repertoires likely differ.

This TCR derives from a woman between 40 and 55 years old in good health. Some clones in this sample may be carry-over from other donors' samples. Sequencing used PBMCs. This chain uses TRBV11-2 with TRBJ2-1, with 9 bases matching TRBD1. The CDR3 coding sequence is TGTGCCAGCAGCTTAGTCGGACAGGGGCAACTCAATGAGCAGTTCTTC. Translated: CASSLVGQGQLNEQFF.